The 21 T cell receptor beta chains given below trace back to one sample, sequenced in a study of cytomegalovirus exposure and HLA in healthy donors. Researchers ran the PCR with 60 Vbeta and 13 Jbeta primers. Sequenced by immunoSEQ multiplex PCR; TCRdb stores in-frame clones only, minus some. The table includes tens of thousands of clones, around three quarters detected once. Source material: PBMCs. These receptors all stem from a man between 35 and 55 years old in good health and CMV-seronegative.

The J gene is TRBJ1-5, the V gene TRBV7-9, with 8 positions matching TRBD1. The junction had 10 bases not matched to a gene; V was cut back by 1 base and J by 2 bases. Germline V gene sequence: CDR1 SEHNR, CDR2 FQNEAQ (reference sequence). There are 18 residues in the CDR3. The CDR3 here is CASSLDGQGSWGNQPQHF. CDR3 bases: TGTGCCAGCAGCTTAGATGGACAGGGAAGTTGGGGCAATCAGCCCCAGCATTTT.

This clone is a singleton in its sample. The chain is built from TRBV7-2 and TRBJ2-1, with 10 bases that match TRBD1. Germline assignment: CDR1 SGHTA and CDR2 FQGNSA. The CDR3 totals 18 residues. The V segment lost 2 bases and the J segment 3 bases; nucleotides outside the gene matches: 10. CDR3 residues: CASSLTRQGALGYNEQFF. For the CDR3, the DNA is TGTGCCAGCAGCTTAACCCGACAGGGGGCTTTAGGCTACAATGAGCAGTTCTTC.

This clone was seen more than once but under ten times. The rearrangement joins TRBV18 to TRBJ2-3; 11 bases are a match to TRBD2. CDR3 size: 21 residues. After removal of 6 bases from V and 2 bases from J, the junction contained 22 bases not matched to a gene. From germline, CDR1 is KGHSH and CDR2 LQKENI. The CDR3 here is CASSLSGDRWMTSGTTDTQYF. The CDR3 DNA sequence: TGTGCCAGCTCCCTGAGTGGGGACAGGTGGATGACTAGCGGGACCACAGATACGCAGTATTTT.

V gene TRBV7-9 combines with J gene TRBJ1-3, with 10 nucleotides matching TRBD1. The CDR3 is 15 amino acids. In germline, CDR1 is SEHNR, CDR2 FQNEAQ (reference sequence). The trim removed 5 bases at V and 3 bases at J, leaving 4 bases unmatched. The CDR3 DNA follows: TGTGCCAGCAGCGGATGGACAGGGGGTGGAAACACCATATATTTT. Translated: CASSGWTGGGNTIYF.

In the case of this clone: Other DNA sequences in this specimen translate into the identical CDR3. The J gene is TRBJ2-1, the V gene TRBV29-1, with D possibly being TRBD2 (5 bases). The CDR3 loop spans 14 amino acids. The germline V and J ends were trimmed by 4 bases and 0 bases, with 10 bases remaining between them. The germline gives CDR1 SQVTM, CDR2 ANQGSEA. The CDR3 coding sequence is TGCAGCGTTGTAGGTGGGAGCTCCTACAATGAGCAGTTCTTC. This encodes CSVVGGSSYNEQFF.

This chain connects TRBV7-8 to TRBJ2-7; 8 positions match TRBD1. V shed 2 bases and J 4 bases; nucleotides not matched to a gene: 4. The CDR3 contains 14 residues. CDR1 and CDR2 (germline): SGHVS, FQNEAQ. The CDR3 here is CASSLRQGIYEQYF. The CDR3 region has the DNA TGTGCCAGCAGCTTAAGACAGGGGATTTACGAGCAGTACTTC. Full variable domain (remainder filled in from reference TRBV7-8 and TRBJ2-7): GAGVSQSPRYKVAKRGQDVALRCDPISGHVSLFWYQQALGQGPEFLTYFQNEAQLDKSGLPSDRFFAERPEGSVSTLKIQRTQQEDSAVYLCASSLRQGIYEQYFGPGTRLTVT.

The chain uses TRBV5-6 and TRBJ2-7, with 10 bases fitting TRBD2. The CDR3 contains 16 residues. Trimming removed 2 bases from V and 5 bases from J; junction bases left unmatched: 10. The germline V gene has CDR1 SGHDT and CDR2 YYEEEE. The CDR3 loop reads CASSLRTSGIRDEQYF. The CDR3 DNA follows: TGTGCCAGCAGCTTACGAACTAGCGGGATTAGGGACGAGCAGTACTTC.

The chain recombines TRBV4-3 with TRBJ1-2; 7 nucleotides align to TRBD1. V gave up 4 bases and J gave up 7 bases; unmatched junction bases: 9. The CDR3 has 14 amino acids. Germline lookup yields CDR1 LGHNA and CDR2 YSLEER. The CDR3, as DNA: TGCGCCAGCAGCCGGGGAACAGGGGTGGGTGGCTACACCTTC. Residues: CASSRGTGVGGYTF.

CDR3 bases: TGTGCCAGTAGACGAGGCACCCAAGGCGGGGAGCAGTACTTC. As protein: CASRRGTQGGEQYF. V is TRBV19 and J is TRBJ2-7; D is possibly TRBD2 (5 bases). CDR1 LNHDA and CDR2 SQIVND come from the germline V gene (reference sequence). Trimming pared 6 bases from V and 7 bases from J, leaving 19 bases between. The CDR3 loop spans 14 amino acids.

The chain joins TRBV28 to TRBJ2-1, with 8 bases that match TRBD2. V lost 3 bases and J lost 3; bases outside the gene matches: 16. Per the germline V gene, CDR1 is MDHEN and CDR2 is SYDVKM. This CDR3 region has 19 residues. CDR3 sequence: CASSLRASGPGTLYNEQFF. The CDR3 region has the DNA TGTGCCAGCAGTTTGAGGGCTAGCGGGCCGGGGACGCTCTACAATGAGCAGTTCTTC.

There are a few counts of this clone. V is TRBV6-4 and J is TRBJ2-6; possibly TRBD2 for D (6 bases). The length of the CDR3 is 16 residues. CDR1 is MRHNA and CDR2 is SNTAGT in the germline V gene. V shed 0 bases and J shed 2 bases, with 8 bases lying between them. The chain's CDR3 is CASSDSGGTGANVLTF. DNA of the CDR3: TGTGCCAGCAGTGACTCTGGAGGGACTGGGGCCAACGTCCTGACTTTC.

V gene TRBV28 combines with J gene TRBJ2-3; 7 nucleotides agree with TRBD1. Losses at the gene ends were 7 bases for V and 3 bases for J; bases not matched to a gene: 1. From germline, CDR1 is MDHEN and CDR2 SYDVKM. The CDR3 contains 12 residues. The CDR3 sequence: CASTQGTDTQYF. Written as DNA, the CDR3 is TGTGCCAGCACACAGGGGACAGATACGCAGTATTTT.

Worth noting for this clone: One end of the junction is discordant with germline, which a read error may explain. The DNA for the CDR3 is TGCAGCGTAGAAGCGGGACTAGCGCGAAACAATGAGCAGTTCTTC. Protein product: CSVEAGLARNNEQFF. The chain couples TRBV29-1 to TRBJ2-1, with 10 bases that match TRBD2. The CDR3 totals 15 residues. Per germline, CDR1 SQVTM and CDR2 ANQGSEA.

This chain joins TRBV5-1 and TRBJ2-7, with 11 bases fitting TRBD1. This CDR3 spans 14 amino acids. Trimming cost V 4 bases and J 3 bases; bases outside gene matches: 3. The V gene's germline CDR1 is SGHRS and CDR2 YFSETQ. This chain's CDR3 is CASSGQGASYEQYF. For the CDR3, the DNA is TGCGCCAGCAGCGGACAGGGGGCAAGCTACGAGCAGTACTTC. Drawing the rest from reference TRBV5-1 and TRBJ2-7, the complete variable domain is KAGVTQTPRYLIKTRGQQVTLSCSPISGHRSVSWYQQTPGQGLQFLFEYFSETQRNKGNFPGRFSGRQFSNSRSEMNVSTLELGDSALYLCASSGQGASYEQYFGPGTRLTVT.

In the case of this clone: This CDR3 is also generated by other DNA sequences in the sample. The chain is built from TRBV5-1 and TRBJ2-5; D uncertain. The CDR3 sequence is 13 residues long. V shed 2 bases and J shed 2 bases, with 7 bases lying between them. The germline CDR1 and CDR2 sequences are SGHRS and YFSETQ. The CDR3 here is CASSLDNQETQYF. The CDR3 bases are TGCGCCAGCAGCTTAGACAATCAAGAGACCCAGTACTTC. The variable domain in full, with the rest retrieved from reference TRBV5-1 and TRBJ2-5, is KAGVTQTPRYLIKTRGQQVTLSCSPISGHRSVSWYQQTPGQGLQFLFEYFSETQRNKGNFPGRFSGRQFSNSRSEMNVSTLELGDSALYLCASSLDNQETQYFGPGTRLLVL.

A single count supports this clone. In DNA form, the CDR3 reads TGTGCCAGCAGCTTAGACTCCGGGACAGGGACCTCCTACGAGCAGTACTTC. Translation: CASSLDSGTGTSYEQYF. The chain uses TRBV5-6 and TRBJ2-7; 9 bases agree with TRBD1. Germline V gene lookup returns CDR1 SGHDT and CDR2 YYEEEE. The length of the CDR3 is 17 residues. Unmatched junction bases numbered 9, after V lost 2 bases and J lost 0 bases.

The chain is built from TRBV28 and TRBJ2-1, with TRBD1 identical over 8 bases. Germline V gene sequence: CDR1 MDHEN, CDR2 SYDVKM. With 5 bases clipped from V and 8 bases from J, the junction kept 8 bases outside the gene matches. The CDR3 length is 14 residues. Written as DNA, the CDR3 is TGTGCCAGCAGTGTCCGGGACAGGCTCTATGAGCAGTTCTTC. It specifies CASSVRDRLYEQFF.

The chain links TRBV28 to TRBJ2-7; D not resolved. V dropped 2 bases and J dropped 2 bases, with 7 bases sitting between them. The CDR3 has 13 residues. Germline assignment: CDR1 MDHEN and CDR2 SYDVKM. CDR3 protein: CASSLQNPYEQYF. The CDR3, as DNA: TGTGCCAGCAGTTTACAAAATCCCTACGAGCAGTACTTC.

This chain joins TRBV5-4 and TRBJ2-5; 10 bases agree with TRBD2. Trimming removed 0 bases from V and 5 bases from J; junction bases left unmatched: 4. There are 15 residues in the CDR3. Per the germline V gene, CDR1 is SGHNT and CDR2 is YYREEE (reference sequence). As DNA, the CDR3 is TGTGCCAGCAGCTTGGCTAGCGGGAGAGGGGAGACCCAGTACTTC. This codes for CASSLASGRGETQYF.

The chain links TRBV5-4 to TRBJ2-7; the match to TRBD1 covers 7 bases. The CDR3 length is 16 residues. J lost 1 base, V lost 4 bases, and 11 bases had no gene match. The germline V gene encodes CDR1 SGHNT and CDR2 YYREEE (reference sequence). The CDR3 is CASSMTGQGNSYEQYF. The CDR3 nucleotides read TGTGCCAGCAGCATGACAGGGCAAGGAAATTCCTACGAGCAGTACTTC.

This clone was detected only a few times. The chain recombines TRBV7-9 with TRBJ1-1; D is possibly TRBD1 (5 bases). Germline CDR1 is SEHNR and CDR2 is FQNEAQ (reference sequence). The CDR3 is 13 amino acids. V was clipped by 0 bases and J by 10 bases, with 12 bases between them. The CDR3 nucleotides read TGTGCCAGCAGCTTAGCGGGGGGAGCTGGAGCTTTCTTT. Translated: CASSLAGGAGAFF.